This T cell receptor (beta chain) was identified during a study of sequential checkpoint blockade in melanoma. Looking at the study overall: Arm A got nivolumab then ipilimumab; arm B the reverse, 1:1.

The data were produced by immunoSEQ multiplex PCR, yet TCRdb's version contains in-frame clones alone and is incomplete. The data contain around 16,000 clones, approximately 93% of them seen just once; the ten biggest clones take up about 22%. Treatment defined: randomized to nivolumab then ipilimumab (arm A) or the reverse (arm B). None of the patients previously received DNA-damaging chemotherapy. The CDR3 consists of 14 residues. Germline V gene lookup returns CDR1 SGHVS and CDR2 FNYEAQ. V lost 5 bases and J lost 7, with 15 bases in between. This sequence was found in a human donor with melanoma. The V and J genes are TRBV7-6 and TRBJ1-5, with a possible D match to TRBD1 (6 bases). Sequenced material: CD8+ T cells sorted from blood (inferred from file names), taken from a patient given nivolumab and ipilimumab in sequence. CDR3 in DNA: TGTGCCAGCAGCAGACAGGTCGGAAGCCAGCCCCAGCATTTT. The encoded protein is CASSRQVGSQPQHF.